The 23 T cell receptor beta chains presented below share a single source sample, sequenced in a study of post-analysis software for immune sequencing data. cDNA libraries of TCR beta carried unique molecular identifiers. In TCRdb, the PCR reads were re-called with MiXCR into one record per CDR3 protein. The profile shows hundreds of thousands of distinct CDR3 sequences, roughly half of them singletons. Findings of the study overall: Patients showed TRBV5-6, TRBV5-1 and TRBV20-1 among five TRBV segments more frequent than in controls.

Their cognate antigens are unknown. The sequenced sample was blood. Source of these receptors: a girl aged 5-17 years with multiple sclerosis.

The rearrangement uses TRBV29-1 and TRBJ2-5; D is unresolved. The end of the DNA is better explained by TRBJ2-7, so the J call may be wrong. Germline CDR1 reads SQVTM; CDR2 reads ANQGSEA. The CDR3 runs 11 residues. The CDR3 nucleotides read TGCAGCGTTGAAGTAGGAAACGAGCAGTACTTC. Residues: CSVEVGNEQYF.

The chain links TRBV20-1 to TRBJ1-1; no clear D. In germline, CDR1 is DFQATT, CDR2 SNEGSKA (reference sequence). The CDR3 runs to 13 residues. The V gene lost 0 bases and the J gene lost 6 bases, with 11 bases spanning the gap. CDR3: CSARDRRPPEAFF. CDR3 bases: TGCAGTGCTAGAGATCGGAGACCCCCTGAAGCTTTCTTT.

This chain connects TRBV7-9 to TRBJ2-7, with D possibly called TRBD1 or TRBD2 (5 bases each). The CDR3 is 14 amino acids. The germline CDR1 and CDR2 sequences are SEHNR and FQNEAQ (reference sequence). Trimming took off 10 bases at V and 0 bases at J, with 16 bases between the two ends. The CDR3 DNA follows: TGTGCCACCTCTCGGGGCTATAGCTCCTACGAGCAGTACTTC. It encodes CATSRGYSSYEQYF.

This chain links TRBV15 with TRBJ2-1, with 10 bases identical to TRBD2. V lost 0 bases, J lost 8 bases, and 7 bases stayed unmatched. CDR1 and CDR2 (germline): LNHNV, YYDKDF (reference sequence). The CDR3 spans 16 residues. The CDR3 is CATSRDPSGSFDEQFF. CDR3 DNA: TGTGCCACCAGCAGAGACCCTAGCGGGAGTTTCGATGAGCAGTTCTTC.

The V call is TRBV29-1, the J call TRBJ2-7, with D tentatively TRBD1 (5 bases). V lost 2 bases and J lost 1, with 12 bases in between. Germline loops: CDR1 SQVTM, CDR2 ANQGSEA. This CDR3 has 14 residues. The CDR3 DNA reads TGCAGCGTTGAATTGTACAGGTCATCCTACGAGCAGTACTTC. Amino acids: CSVELYRSSYEQYF.

V and J are TRBV20-1 and TRBJ2-7, with no clear D. CDR1 and CDR2 (germline): DFQATT, SNEGSKA (reference sequence). V lost 3 bases and J lost 1, with 10 bases in between. CDR3 size: 13 residues. The DNA of the CDR3 is TGCAGTGCTAGGTTCAGGTATTCCTACGAGCAGTACTTC. Protein product: CSARFRYSYEQYF.

This chain links TRBV15 with TRBJ2-7; 8 nucleotides align to TRBD2. The J call may be in error: the DNA end matches TRBJ2-5 better. The V gene's germline CDR1 is LNHNV and CDR2 YYDKDF (reference sequence). The CDR3 contains 14 residues. The CDR3 sequence: CATSPGLAAGTQYF. The CDR3 coding sequence is TGTGCCACCAGCCCCGGACTAGCTGCAGGGACCCAGTACTTC.

V gene TRBV2 combines with J gene TRBJ1-2; TRBD1 matches at 10 bases. The V segment lost 4 bases and the J segment 3 bases; nucleotides outside the gene matches: 2. This CDR3 region has 14 residues. The germline CDR1 and CDR2 sequences are SNHLY and FYNNEI. CDR3 protein: CASSGDRGDYGYTF. In DNA form, the CDR3 reads TGTGCCAGCAGTGGGGACAGGGGCGACTATGGCTACACCTTC.

The rearrangement uses TRBV5-1 and TRBJ2-1, with no clear D. Deletions cut 4 bases from V and 10 bases from J, with 12 bases between. The CDR3 is 12 amino acids. CDR1 SGHRS and CDR2 YFSETQ come from the germline V gene. The CDR3 sequence: CASSGGVDEQFF. The CDR3, as DNA: TGCGCCAGCAGCGGTGGGGTGGACGAGCAGTTCTTC.

This clonotype occurred a few times. V gene TRBV29-1 combines with J gene TRBJ2-1; TRBD1 aligns across 11 bases. The CDR3 totals 14 residues. The germline V gene has CDR1 SQVTM and CDR2 ANQGSEA. Trimming cost V 2 bases and J 8 bases; bases outside gene matches: 5. The CDR3 DNA sequence: TGCAGCGTTGAACGGACAGGGGGCTGGCATGAGCAGTTCTTC. Protein: CSVERTGGWHEQFF.

This chain links TRBV7-2 with TRBJ2-5, with 9 bases identical to TRBD1. The closer fit of TRBJ2-7 to the DNA end suggests the J call may be wrong. Germline CDR1 reads SGHTA; CDR2 reads FQGNSA. The CDR3 runs to 15 residues. The CDR3 sequence: CASSSPGQGSHEQYF. In DNA form, the CDR3 reads TGTGCCAGCAGCTCACCGGGACAGGGTTCCCACGAGCAGTACTTC.

This clonotype was found a few times. J is TRBJ1-2 and V is TRBV20-1; D unclear. Germline V CDR1 and CDR2: DFQATT, SNEGSKA (reference sequence). The CDR3 is made up of 12 amino acids. Trimming took off 0 bases at V and 4 bases at J, with 6 bases between the two ends. Here the CDR3 reads CSARDSVYGYTF. CDR3 nucleotides: TGCAGTGCTAGAGACAGCGTCTATGGCTACACCTTC.

The chain joins TRBV12-3 or TRBV12-4 to TRBJ2-5; D not certain. The CDR3 is made up of 17 amino acids. Between the trimmed V and J ends, which lost 3 bases and 1 base, there was a span of 18 bases. The CDR3 nucleotides read TGTGCCAGCAGTTTCCCCACTATCGTATCTCTCCAAGAGACCCAGTACTTC. Protein sequence: CASSFPTIVSLQETQYF.

The chain couples TRBV5-1 to TRBJ2-7; perhaps TRBD1 as D (5 bases). CDR3 length equals 14 residues. Germline CDR1 reads SGHRS; CDR2 reads YFSETQ. V lost 4 bases and J 7 bases, leaving 18 bases between the germline ends. The CDR3 is CASSIQGQPNEQYF. The CDR3 DNA sequence: TGCGCCAGCAGCATTCAAGGACAACCCAATGAGCAGTACTTC.

This clonotype was seen more than once but under ten times. This rearrangement joins TRBV2 to TRBJ2-4; TRBD2 matches 11 bases. The tail of the sequence fits TRBJ2-7 better, so the J call may be wrong. The V gene's germline CDR1 is SNHLY and CDR2 FYNNEI. The CDR3 spans 15 residues. The CDR3 spells CASSDLAGGLYEQYF. The CDR3 DNA reads as TGTGCCAGCAGTGATTTAGCGGGAGGGCTTTACGAGCAGTACTTC.

This clonotype was seen just once. J is TRBJ1-2 and V is TRBV7-3, with TRBD1 identical over 7 bases. Germline CDR1 is SGHTA and CDR2 is FQGTGA. Germline trimming cut 5 bases from V and 2 bases from J; bases unmatched to any gene: 8. This CDR3 comprises 15 residues. Here the CDR3 reads CASSPTLGQNYGYTF. The CDR3 DNA is TGTGCCAGCAGCCCGACGTTGGGACAGAACTATGGCTACACCTTC.

V gene TRBV5-1 combines with J gene TRBJ2-5, with 12 nucleotides matching TRBD1. Germline CDR1 is SGHRS and CDR2 is YFSETQ. V dropped 6 bases and J dropped 5; count of bases not matched to a gene: 2. The CDR3 has 13 residues. In DNA form, the CDR3 reads TGCGCCAGCAAGGGACAGGGGGCGGAGACCCAGTACTTC. Translation: CASKGQGAETQYF.

This chain joins TRBV5-1 and TRBJ2-7; tentative D call: TRBD1 (6 bases). Trimming cost V 4 bases and J 0 bases, with 14 bases left between them. Per germline, CDR1 SGHRS and CDR2 YFSETQ. This CDR3 contains 15 residues. CDR3 bases: TGCGCCAGCAGCCCGACCGACAGGAACTCCTACGAGCAGTACTTC. Translation gives CASSPTDRNSYEQYF.

The rearrangement uses TRBV7-9 and TRBJ1-4; tentative D call: TRBD1 (5 bases). Per the germline V gene, CDR1 is SEHNR and CDR2 is FQNEAQ (reference sequence). V dropped 5 bases and J dropped 6 bases, with 13 bases sitting between them. This CDR3 spans 14 amino acids. The CDR3 loop reads CASSPPDNDEKLFF. For the CDR3, the DNA is TGTGCCAGCAGCCCCCCGGACAATGATGAAAAACTGTTTTTT.

The J gene is TRBJ2-7, the V gene TRBV6-5; TRBD1 matches at 7 bases. The CDR3 has 14 amino acids. CDR1 and CDR2 from the germline V gene are MNHEY and SVGAGI. J was trimmed by 5 bases and V by 7 bases; bases with no gene match: 11. This chain's CDR3 is CASTMTGYSDEQYF. CDR3 nucleotides: TGTGCCAGCACTATGACAGGGTACAGCGACGAGCAGTACTTC.

This clonotype was recorded once. The CDR3 here is CASSFLHRGQLDNEQFF. As DNA, the CDR3 is TGTGCCAGCAGTTTCCTCCACCGGGGACAGCTCGACAATGAGCAGTTCTTC. The chain uses TRBV6-5 and TRBJ2-1; 7 bases are shared with TRBD1. The CDR3 has 17 amino acids. With 4 bases clipped from V and 5 bases from J, the junction kept 14 bases outside the gene matches. Per the germline V gene, CDR1 is MNHEY and CDR2 is SVGAGI.

This clonotype was counted between two and nine times. This chain connects TRBV2 to TRBJ1-1; possible D gene TRBD1, 6 bases. From germline, CDR1 is SNHLY and CDR2 FYNNEI. V was shortened by 3 bases and J by 2 bases, with 25 bases between the two germline ends. This CDR3 comprises 19 residues. For the CDR3, the DNA is TGTGCCAGCAGTGAGGGGCGTGAGCAGGGGAAAGGAATCAACACTGAAGCTTTCTTT. Translated, it gives CASSEGREQGKGINTEAFF.

The V gene is TRBV10-3, the J gene TRBJ2-4, with TRBD1 identical over 10 bases. The last part of the DNA fits TRBJ2-7 better; the J call may be wrong. The CDR3 is 13 residues long. The germline V gene has CDR1 ENHRY and CDR2 SYGVKD. DNA of the CDR3: TGTGCCATCAGGGCAAGGACAGGGGGCGAGCAGTACTTC. Translation gives CAIRARTGGEQYF.